A single sample is the source of the 30 T cell receptor beta chains below, sequenced in a study of cytomegalovirus exposure and HLA in healthy donors. The PCR used 60 Vbeta and 13 Jbeta primers. Assay used: immunoSEQ multiplex PCR; TCRdb lists only in-frame clones, some missing. The sample contains over 110,000 clones, over 75% of which appear only once. Sequencing input: PBMCs. Source of these receptors: a male donor in good health and CMV-seronegative.

The gene calls are TRBV19 and TRBJ2-7; 7 positions match TRBD1. Germline CDR1 and CDR2: LNHDA and SQIVND (reference sequence). V trimming: 4 bases; J trimming: 0 bases; junction bases outside the gene matches: 9. CDR3 length: 16 amino acids. CDR3 sequence: CASSTPTGISSYEQYF. DNA of the CDR3: TGTGCCAGTAGTACCCCGACAGGGATAAGCTCCTACGAGCAGTACTTC.

Worth noting for this clone: This same CDR3 is encoded by further DNA sequences in the sample. The gene calls are TRBV19 and TRBJ2-2, with D uncertain. Trimming cost V 7 bases and J 3 bases, with 9 bases left between them. CDR3 size: 13 residues. Germline-derived CDR1 and CDR2 are LNHDA and SQIVND (reference sequence). The CDR3 region is CASISRYTGELFF. The CDR3 DNA reads TGTGCCAGTATTTCCAGGTACACCGGGGAGCTGTTTTTT. Full variable domain (outside the CDR3, taken from reference TRBV19 and TRBJ2-2): DGGITQSPKYLFRKEGQNVTLSCEQNLNHDAMYWYRQDPGQGLRLIYYSQIVNDFQKGDIAEGYSVSREKKESFPLTVTSAQKNPTAFYLCASISRYTGELFFGEGSRLTVL.

This chain links TRBV5-1 with TRBJ2-6; TRBD2 might be the D (6 bases). V lost 9 bases, J lost 2 bases, and 12 bases lay in between. This CDR3 comprises 14 residues. The germline V gene encodes CDR1 SGHRS and CDR2 YFSETQ. The CDR3 spells CATGVATGANVLTF. The CDR3 DNA reads TGCGCCACGGGAGTGGCTACTGGGGCCAACGTCCTGACTTTC.

This clone was picked up one time. The chain combines TRBV11-2 with TRBJ2-7; unclear D gene. Trimming removed 1 base from V and 2 bases from J, with 12 bases in between. Per germline, CDR1 SGHAT and CDR2 FQNNGV. The CDR3 length is 15 residues. The CDR3 protein is CASSLAGALAYEQYF. CDR3 nucleotides: TGTGCCAGCAGCTTAGCCGGAGCACTCGCCTACGAGCAGTACTTC.

The chain links TRBV19 to TRBJ2-5; the D gene is possibly TRBD2 (5 bases). Trimming stripped 10 bases from V and 5 bases from J, with 14 bases between. This CDR3 is built from 12 residues. The germline gives CDR1 LNHDA, CDR2 SQIVND (reference sequence). The CDR3 protein is CATDGEGETQYF. The CDR3 coding sequence is TGTGCCACCGACGGCGAGGGTGAGACCCAGTACTTC.

CDR3 in amino acids: CASSSVGTDEQYF. DNA of the CDR3: TGTGCCAGCAGCTCTGTAGGGACTGACGAGCAGTACTTC. V is TRBV7-2 and J is TRBJ2-7; D possibly corresponds to TRBD2 (6 bases). Germline V gives CDR1 SGHTA, CDR2 FQGNSA. Trimming shortened V by 4 bases and J by 5 bases, and 12 bases separated the two germline ends. The CDR3 is made up of 13 amino acids.

The chain recombines TRBV7-3 with TRBJ2-5; TRBD2 is a possible D gene (5 bases). CDR1 and CDR2 (germline): SGHTA, FQGTGA. The CDR3 runs 16 residues. V lost 3 bases, J lost 3 bases, and 17 bases lay in between. CDR3 nucleotide sequence: TGTGCCAGCAGCTTCAATCAAGCCGAGGGTAAAGAGACCCAGTACTTC. Translated: CASSFNQAEGKETQYF.

The chain carries TRBV10-3 and TRBJ2-7, with D unclear. Trimming took off 3 bases at V and 3 bases at J, with 3 bases between the two ends. This CDR3 is 11 amino acids long. Germline V gene sequence: CDR1 ENHRY, CDR2 SYGVKD. The DNA of the CDR3 is TGTGCCATCAGTGACAGCTACGAGCAGTACTTC. This sequence encodes CAISDSYEQYF.

The chain employs TRBV7-6 and TRBJ2-1, with 8 bases identical to TRBD1. The CDR3 contains 15 residues. CDR1 is SGHVS, CDR2 FNYEAQ, per germline. V was clipped by 1 base and J by 4 bases; unmatched bases: 3. Here the CDR3 reads CASSLGDRQYNEQFF. CDR3 in DNA: TGTGCCAGCAGCTTAGGGGACAGGCAGTACAATGAGCAGTTCTTC.

Written as DNA, the CDR3 is TGTGCCAGCAGCTCAGGGGCCCGCTCCTACGAGCAGTACTTC. Protein: CASSSGARSYEQYF. The chain joins TRBV7-9 to TRBJ2-7; a possible D gene is TRBD1 (6 bases). This CDR3 has 14 amino acids. V was trimmed by 4 bases and J by 0 bases, leaving 10 bases between them. Looked up from germline, CDR1 is SEHNR and CDR2 is FQNEAQ (reference sequence).

The chain couples TRBV4-2 to TRBJ2-7, with D perhaps matching TRBD2 (6 bases). V dropped 1 base and J dropped 5 bases, with 12 bases sitting between them. This CDR3 has 14 residues. Germline V gene data show CDR1 as LGHNA and CDR2 as YNFKEQ. DNA of the CDR3: TGTGCCAGCAGCCAAGGACTAGACGGGGACGAGCAGTACTTC. It specifies CASSQGLDGDEQYF.

The chain carries TRBV18 and TRBJ1-2; D perhaps matches TRBD1 (5 bases). CDR1 is KGHSH, CDR2 LQKENI, per germline. This CDR3 comprises 15 residues. The V end lost 0 bases, the J end lost 8 bases, and 16 bases lay between the germline ends. CDR3 in DNA: TGTGCCAGCTCACCACCGTCAGAAGGGGCGCAGGGCTACACCTTC. It is translated as CASSPPSEGAQGYTF.

The chain joins TRBV5-1 to TRBJ2-2; 10 bases map to TRBD2. The CDR3 sequence is 17 residues long. The germline V gene has CDR1 SGHRS and CDR2 YFSETQ. The J segment lost 8 bases and the V segment lost 0 bases, leaving 10 bases of the junction unmatched. The CDR3: CASSLVSGRTQGGELFF. CDR3 DNA sequence: TGCGCCAGCAGCTTGGTTAGCGGGAGGACCCAAGGAGGGGAGCTGTTTTTT.

The V and J genes are TRBV4-1 and TRBJ2-7; D unclear. The V gene's germline CDR1 is MGHRA and CDR2 YSYEKL. The CDR3 is 12 residues long. Trimming cost V 5 bases and J 6 bases, with 11 bases left between them. The CDR3 DNA sequence: TGCGCCAGCAGCTTTGCCGGGTGCGAGCAGTACTTC. It codes for CASSFAGCEQYF.

This chain links TRBV4-1 with TRBJ2-5, with 7 bases that match TRBD2. Germline loops: CDR1 MGHRA, CDR2 YSYEKL. The CDR3 has 17 amino acids. Trimming removed 7 bases from V and 4 bases from J; junction bases left unmatched: 18. The CDR3 here is CASNKNTGRGLGETQYF. The CDR3 DNA follows: TGCGCCAGCAACAAAAACACGGGGCGAGGACTAGGAGAGACCCAGTACTTC.

The V call is TRBV28, the J call TRBJ2-1; D not certain. The CDR3 sequence is 12 residues long. The V end was cut by 2 bases, the J end by 3 bases, with 2 bases between. Looked up from germline, CDR1 is MDHEN and CDR2 is SYDVKM. The CDR3 DNA sequence: TGTGCCAGCAGTTTACTCTACAATGAGCAGTTCTTC. As protein: CASSLLYNEQFF.

This chain's CDR3 is CSVQQGSIQYF. In nucleotides, the CDR3 is TGCAGCGTGCAACAGGGCAGCATTCAGTACTTC. The chain links TRBV29-1 to TRBJ2-4; a weak D match, TRBD1 (6 bases). Per germline, CDR1 SQVTM and CDR2 ANQGSEA. The V and J ends lost 6 bases and 9 bases respectively, with 12 bases between them. The CDR3 totals 11 residues.

The CDR3 coding sequence is TGTGCCACCTCGGACACAAACCGGGAGACCCAGTACTTC. It is translated as CATSDTNRETQYF. The rearrangement uses TRBV19 and TRBJ2-5; a weak D match, TRBD1 (5 bases). V lost 10 bases and J 5 bases, leaving 17 bases between the germline ends. Germline loops: CDR1 LNHDA, CDR2 SQIVND (reference sequence). The CDR3 has 13 amino acids.

This clone was observed a single time. This chain uses TRBV6-5 with TRBJ1-4; no clear D gene. Trimming took 5 bases from V and 8 from J, leaving 12 bases between them. CDR1 MNHEY and CDR2 SVGAGI come from the germline V gene. This CDR3 region has 13 residues. The CDR3 nucleotides are TGTGCCAGCAGTCCCTCTAATGCGGAAAAACTGTTTTTT. Protein sequence: CASSPSNAEKLFF.

V is TRBV5-4 and J is TRBJ1-1, with 8 bases fitting TRBD1. CDR3 length: 14 residues. Per the germline V gene, CDR1 is SGHNT and CDR2 is YYREEE (reference sequence). Losses at the gene ends were 2 bases for V and 5 bases for J; bases not matched to a gene: 5. This chain's CDR3 is CASSFAGGITEAFF. As DNA, the CDR3 is TGTGCCAGCAGCTTCGCAGGGGGCATTACTGAAGCTTTCTTT.

The CDR3 DNA sequence: TGTGCCAGCGGGGCAGGGCACGGCACTGAAGCTTTCTTT. Protein: CASGAGHGTEAFF. The chain has TRBV6-6 and TRBJ1-1; TRBD1 is a possible D gene (5 bases). This CDR3 is built from 13 residues. Between the trimmed V and J ends, which lost 8 bases and 4 bases, there was a span of 14 bases. The germline CDR1 and CDR2 sequences are MNHNY and SVGAGI (reference sequence).

The genes are TRBV9 and TRBJ1-4; D gene ambiguous. The CDR3 totals 14 residues. V lost 3 bases and J lost 8, with 14 bases in between. The V gene's germline CDR1 is SGDLS and CDR2 YYNGEE. In DNA form, the CDR3 reads TGTGCCAGCAGCGGAGACCCCAGGAGGGAAAAACTGTTTTTT. Protein: CASSGDPRREKLFF.

The chain recombines TRBV19 with TRBJ1-2; 7 nucleotides line up with TRBD1. From germline, CDR1 is LNHDA and CDR2 SQIVND (reference sequence). The CDR3 contains 13 residues. After removal of 5 bases from V and 3 bases from J, the junction contained 3 bases not matched to a gene. The CDR3 loop reads CASSSGQDYGYTF. CDR3 coding DNA: TGTGCCAGTAGTTCCGGACAGGACTATGGCTACACCTTC.

This clone has a single count. The gene calls are TRBV5-1 and TRBJ2-5; D perhaps matches TRBD1 (8 bases). CDR3 length equals 17 residues. The V gene's germline CDR1 is SGHRS and CDR2 YFSETQ. Between the trimmed V and J ends, which lost 3 bases and 11 bases, there was a span of 29 bases. This CDR3 reads CASSSLGLGTGAGEQYF. CDR3 sequence (DNA): TGCGCCAGCAGCTCCCTTGGACTCGGGACAGGCGCGGGGGAGCAGTACTTC.

This clone was seen only a few times. V and J are TRBV9 and TRBJ2-7; D is uncertain. The V gene lost 0 bases and the J gene lost 3 bases, with 13 bases spanning the gap. Germline V gene lookup returns CDR1 SGDLS and CDR2 YYNGEE. The CDR3 runs 15 residues. The chain's CDR3 is CASSVDSGTGYEQYF. DNA for the CDR3: TGTGCCAGCAGCGTAGATTCGGGTACCGGCTACGAGCAGTACTTC.

The rearrangement joins TRBV30 to TRBJ2-6, with D unclear. The CDR3 totals 14 residues. V was shortened by 0 bases and J by 1 base, with 4 bases between the two germline ends. Germline CDR1 reads GTSNPN; CDR2 reads SVGIG (reference sequence). In DNA, the CDR3 is TGTGCCTGGAGTGTGAGTTCTGGGGCCAACGTCCTGACTTTC. Translated: CAWSVSSGANVLTF.

J is TRBJ1-5 and V is TRBV15; no reliable D call. The CDR3 is 16 residues long. V lost 0 bases and J 0 bases, leaving 9 bases between the germline ends. Germline V lookup: CDR1 LNHNV, CDR2 YYDKDF (reference sequence). CDR3 nucleotides: TGTGCCACCAGCAGAGATCCCCCTAATAGCAATCAGCCCCAGCATTTT. Amino acids: CATSRDPPNSNQPQHF.

The V and J genes are TRBV4-3 and TRBJ2-7; tentative D call: TRBD2 (6 bases). Germline CDR1 and CDR2: LGHNA and YSLEER. The CDR3 covers 16 residues. Trimming cost V 4 bases and J 6 bases, with 22 bases left between them. In DNA, the CDR3 is TGCGCCAGCAGCCCATACGGGACTGGGGCCTTGGGCGAGCAGTACTTC. Its protein is CASSPYGTGALGEQYF.

The V gene is TRBV7-3, the J gene TRBJ2-3, with 9 positions matching TRBD1. The V segment lost 2 bases and the J segment 1 base; nucleotides outside the gene matches: 4. The germline gives CDR1 SGHTA, CDR2 FQGTGA. There are 16 residues in the CDR3. The CDR3 here is CASSLDRGLGTDTQYF. CDR3 sequence (DNA): TGTGCCAGCAGCTTAGACAGGGGGTTAGGCACAGATACGCAGTATTTT.

V and J are TRBV4-1 and TRBJ2-7, with 8 bases lining up with TRBD2. V was pared by 0 bases and J by 7 bases, with 5 bases of the junction left unmatched. Looked up from germline, CDR1 is MGHRA and CDR2 is YSYEKL. The CDR3 length is 14 residues. The chain's CDR3 is CASSQDQPSGEQYF. In DNA, the CDR3 is TGCGCCAGCAGCCAAGATCAGCCTAGCGGGGAGCAGTACTTC.